This TCR beta chain was retrieved from a study of blood T cell repertoires in COVID-19. Study at large: Sites across the United States, Italy and Spain contributed samples from acute and convalescent COVID-19. The analysed material was cDNA or gDNA that came from T cells, B-cell-depleted T cells, or PBMCs.

Per the original data handling: Nucleated cell number was recorded as an estimate derived from reference gene primer amplification. Data came from immunoSEQ multiplex PCR; TCRdb stores just in-frame clones and leaves some out. The DNA gave D and trimming, while V, J and clone size come from that table. Among about 300,000 clones, roughly 83% were seen once, and the ten largest hold 1.4% to 1.5%. The V end was cut by 4 bases, the J end by 1 base, with 23 bases between. The CDR3 loop spans 18 amino acids. Per germline, CDR1 SGDLS and CDR2 YYNGEE. Seattle cases were enrolled at active infection and followed longitudinally.

The sequenced sample was peripheral blood. This receptor was identified in a human donor with COVID-19, enrolled during active disease. The donor label of this sample is uncertain. The gene calls are TRBV9 and TRBJ1-1; TRBD1 is a possible D gene (5 bases). This CDR3 reads CASSPRRLVGGPNTEAFF. The CDR3 bases are TGTGCCAGCAGCCCGAGACGACTAGTTGGGGGACCGAACACTGAAGCTTTCTTT.